The entry below gives a single T cell receptor (beta chain) sequence along with its context. TCRdb ran MiXCR on the PCR reads and lists one entry per CDR3 protein. Altogether some 4,700 distinct CDR3 sequences are present, around a third being singletons, with the ten largest covering around 29%. The sample is drawn from a study of immune characterization of retroperitoneal liposarcoma. Germline V gene data show CDR1 as MNHGY and CDR2 as SAAAGT. CDR3 size: 12 residues. V was clipped by 7 bases and J by 7 bases, with 11 bases between them. J is TRBJ1-3 and V is TRBV6-8, with no clear D. The sample consisted of tumor tissue. This receptor was obtained from a male donor with retroperitoneal liposarcoma. The CDR3 reads CASMNHANTIYF. In DNA, the CDR3 is TGTGCCAGCATGAACCATGCTAACACCATATATTTT.